This T cell receptor (beta chain) was profiled in a study of OX40 agonist ivuxolimab in advanced cancers. Data came from immunoSEQ multiplex PCR; TCRdb stores just in-frame clones and leaves some out. The table shows about 43,000 clones, with around 90% occurring only once. V lost 6 bases to trimming and J lost 1 base, with 13 bases between them. The germline CDR1 and CDR2 sequences are MNHNS and SASEGT. The CDR3 contains 15 residues. Autoimmune disease history or systemic immunosuppression barred patients. This sample comprised CD4+ or CD8+ T cells sorted from blood, obtained in a trial of the OX40 agonist ivuxolimab. V is TRBV6-1 and J is TRBJ1-5; TRBD1 might be the D (5 bases). This receptor was obtained from an adult with an advanced solid tumor such as melanoma, head and neck, liver or kidney cancer. CDR3 sequence (DNA): TGTGCCAGCAGCCACATGGGGGGGAGCAATCAGCCCCAGCATTTT. Translating gives CASSHMGGSNQPQHF.